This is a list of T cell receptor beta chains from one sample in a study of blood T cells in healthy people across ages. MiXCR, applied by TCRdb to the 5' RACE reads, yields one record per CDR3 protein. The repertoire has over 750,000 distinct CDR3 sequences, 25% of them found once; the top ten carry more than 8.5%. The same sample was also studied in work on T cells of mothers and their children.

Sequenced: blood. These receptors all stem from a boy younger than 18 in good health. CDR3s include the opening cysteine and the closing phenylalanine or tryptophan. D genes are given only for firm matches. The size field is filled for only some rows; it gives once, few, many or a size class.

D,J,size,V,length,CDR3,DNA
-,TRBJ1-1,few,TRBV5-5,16,CASKPVPWQGSSEAFF,TGTGCCAGCAAACCAGTTCCGTGGCAGGGTAGTTCTGAAGCTTTCTTT
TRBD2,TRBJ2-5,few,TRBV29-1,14,CSVDAPGGGETQYF,TGCAGCGTTGATGCCCCGGGGGGTGGTGAGACCCAGTACTTC
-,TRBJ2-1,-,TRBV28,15,CATSLPGTNSVEQFF,TGTGCCACCTCACTTCCGGGGACAAATTCTGTTGAGCAGTTCTTC
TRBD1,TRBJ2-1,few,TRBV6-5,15,CASSTRDRGYNEQFF,TGTGCCAGCAGTACTCGGGACAGGGGCTACAATGAGCAGTTCTTC
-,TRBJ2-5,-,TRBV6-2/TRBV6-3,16,CASRAGTLENQETQYF,TGTGCCAGCAGGGCCGGGACACTAGAGAACCAAGAGACCCAGTACTTC
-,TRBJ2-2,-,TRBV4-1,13,CASSQLVGGELFF,TGCGCCAGCAGCCAACTAGTGGGAGGGGAGCTGTTTTTT
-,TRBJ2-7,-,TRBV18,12,CASSPSGSEQYF,TGTGCCAGCTCACCATCAGGGTCTGAGCAGTACTTC
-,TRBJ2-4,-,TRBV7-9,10,CASARNIQYF,TGTGCCAGCGCAAGAAACATTCAGTACTTC
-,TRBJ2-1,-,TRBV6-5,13,CASRITGYNEQFF,TGTGCCAGCAGAATAACAGGGTACAATGAGCAGTTCTTC
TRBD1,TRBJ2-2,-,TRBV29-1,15,CSVERSQGVAGELVF,TGCAGCGTTGAACGGAGTCAGGGGGTTGCCGGGGAGCTGGTTTTT
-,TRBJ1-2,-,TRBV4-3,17,CASSQDSVGAHPSGYTF,TGCGCCAGCAGCCAAGACTCCGTGGGGGCGCATCCTTCTGGCTACACCTTC
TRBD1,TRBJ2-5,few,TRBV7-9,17,CASNLDREMWDGETQYF,TGTGCCAGCAACCTGGACAGGGAAATGTGGGACGGAGAGACCCAGTACTTC
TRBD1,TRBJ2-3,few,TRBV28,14,CASSLNRGADTQYF,TGTGCCAGCAGTTTGAACAGGGGAGCAGATACGCAGTATTTT
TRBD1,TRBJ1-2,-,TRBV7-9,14,CASSLGPRGYGYTF,TGTGCCAGCAGCTTAGGGCCCAGGGGGTATGGCTACACCTTC
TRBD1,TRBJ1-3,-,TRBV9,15,CASSQTDRPGNTIYF,TGTGCCAGCAGTCAAACGGACAGGCCCGGAAACACCATATATTTT
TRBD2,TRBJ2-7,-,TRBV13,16,CASSFSGGAISYEQYF,TGTGCCAGCAGCTTTAGCGGGGGAGCGATTTCCTACGAGCAGTACTTC
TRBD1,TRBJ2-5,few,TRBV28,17,CASSFQWDRGFQETQYF,TGTGCCAGCAGTTTCCAATGGGACAGGGGATTCCAAGAGACCCAGTACTTC
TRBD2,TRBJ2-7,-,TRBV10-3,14,CAIRIAGGPNEQYF,TGTGCCATCAGGATAGCGGGGGGGCCCAACGAGCAGTACTTC
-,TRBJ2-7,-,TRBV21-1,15,CASSKAKGRYYEQYF,TGTGCCAGCAGCAAAGCGAAAGGGAGATATTACGAGCAGTACTTC
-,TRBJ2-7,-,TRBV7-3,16,CASSIGRGRIYYEQYF,TGTGCCAGCAGCATAGGGCGCGGTCGGATTTACTACGAGCAGTACTTC
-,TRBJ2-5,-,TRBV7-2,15,CASSLMMTGQETQYF,TGTGCCAGCAGCTTAATGATGACAGGTCAAGAGACCCAGTACTTC
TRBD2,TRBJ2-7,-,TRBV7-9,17,CASSSPTSGRASYEQYF,TGTGCCAGCAGCTCGCCGACTAGCGGGAGGGCCTCCTACGAGCAGTACTTC
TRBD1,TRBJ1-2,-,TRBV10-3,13,CATFTDREIGYTF,TGTGCCACCTTCACGGACAGGGAGATAGGCTACACCTTC
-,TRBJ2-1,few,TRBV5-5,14,CASSLGAKRVEQFF,TGTGCCAGCAGCCTGGGGGCCAAACGCGTTGAGCAGTTCTTC
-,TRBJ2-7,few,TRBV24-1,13,CATSDVQGNEQYF,TGTGCCACCAGTGATGTCCAGGGCAACGAGCAGTACTTC
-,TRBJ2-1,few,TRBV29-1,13,CSVETGKWNEQFF,TGCAGCGTTGAGACGGGAAAGTGGAATGAGCAGTTCTTC
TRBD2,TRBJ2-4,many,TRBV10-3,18,CAISESPPQTSGGNIQYF,TGTGCCATCAGTGAGTCGCCCCCTCAGACTAGCGGGGGAAACATTCAGTACTTC
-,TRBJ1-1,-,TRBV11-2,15,CASSLLWTMNTEAFF,TGTGCCAGCAGCTTACTTTGGACCATGAACACTGAAGCTTTCTTT
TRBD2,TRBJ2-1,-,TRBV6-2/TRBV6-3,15,CASILSGGLENEQFF,TGTGCCAGCATACTTAGCGGGGGGCTGGAAAATGAGCAGTTCTTC